This TCR beta chain stems from a study of CD8+ T cells in alopecia areata. Per the germline V gene, CDR1 is MGHRA and CDR2 is YSYEKL. Germline trimming cut 3 bases from V and 4 bases from J; bases unmatched to any gene: 5. The CDR3 totals 15 residues. Sequencing templates came from extracted RNA that was reverse transcribed into cDNA. Data came from immunoSEQ multiplex PCR; TCRdb stores just in-frame clones and leaves some out. The table records 110,000 to 150,000 clones, more than 55% of them present only once. Sequencing was performed on CD8+ T cells sorted from blood. This clonotype was sampled from a human donor in good health. The chain combines TRBV4-1 with TRBJ2-3; 9 bases fit TRBD2. This CDR3 is CASSHLAGKPDTQYF. CDR3 DNA sequence: TGCGCCAGCAGCCACCTAGCGGGAAAGCCAGATACGCAGTATTTT.